The 18 T cell receptor beta chains reported below all come from one sample, sequenced in a study of T cell responses to AZD1222 COVID-19 vaccine. Some clones are missing from TCRdb's copy, which holds only in-frame ones; the method was immunoSEQ multiplex PCR. The data show around 130,000 clones, over 85% seen once. The source was peripheral blood, collected on day 0 of AZD1222 vaccination. The receptors come from an adult in good health.

The rearrangement links TRBV27 to TRBJ2-4; TRBD1 might be the D (6 bases). V was clipped by 6 bases and J by 3 bases, with 9 bases between them. The CDR3 covers 13 residues. CDR1 and CDR2 from the germline V gene are MNHEY and SMNVEV (reference sequence). The CDR3 sequence is CASRAGDKNIQYF. CDR3 nucleotide sequence: TGTGCCAGCAGAGCAGGGGACAAAAACATTCAGTACTTC.

The CDR3 is CASSVRDRGHEQFF. DNA for the CDR3: TGTGCCAGCAGCGTCCGGGACAGGGGGCATGAGCAGTTCTTC. V usage is TRBV9 and J usage is TRBJ2-1; 12 bases are shared with TRBD1. V trimming: 2 bases; J trimming: 8 bases; junction bases outside the gene matches: 2. From germline, CDR1 is SGDLS and CDR2 YYNGEE. The CDR3 loop spans 14 amino acids.

This sequence joins TRBV19 and TRBJ1-5; D unresolved. The CDR3 is made up of 14 amino acids. Trimming stripped 5 bases from V and 1 base from J, with 9 bases between. CDR1 LNHDA and CDR2 SQIVND come from the germline V gene (reference sequence). The CDR3: CASSLQKSNQPQHF. The CDR3 DNA reads TGTGCCAGTAGTCTCCAGAAGAGCAATCAGCCCCAGCATTTT. The full variable domain, its missing parts supplied by reference TRBV19 and TRBJ1-5, is DGGITQSPKYLFRKEGQNVTLSCEQNLNHDAMYWYRQDPGQGLRLIYYSQIVNDFQKGDIAEGYSVSREKKESFPLTVTSAQKNPTAFYLCASSLQKSNQPQHFGDGTRLSIL.

The chain couples TRBV5-6 to TRBJ2-7; 11 nucleotides align to TRBD2. Unmatched junction bases numbered 10, after V lost 4 bases and J lost 7 bases. Looked up from germline, CDR1 is SGHDT and CDR2 is YYEEEE. There are 15 residues in the CDR3. The CDR3 region has the DNA TGTGCCAGCAGCGCCGGGACTAGCGGATTCTTGGAGCAGTACTTC. Translating gives CASSAGTSGFLEQYF.

The rearrangement uses TRBV19 and TRBJ2-4; D is possibly TRBD2 (5 bases). This CDR3 region has 14 residues. Trimming pared 7 bases from V and 2 bases from J, leaving 12 bases between. Germline V gives CDR1 LNHDA, CDR2 SQIVND (reference sequence). CDR3 bases: TGTGCCAGTATGGGAGTCAACACCAAAAACATTCAGTACTTC. This translates into CASMGVNTKNIQYF.

V and J are TRBV15 and TRBJ2-7; D remains ambiguous. The CDR3 contains 15 residues. Germline V lookup: CDR1 LNHNV, CDR2 YYDKDF (reference sequence). Trimming pared 0 bases from V and 0 bases from J, leaving 9 bases between. CDR3 loop: CATSRDPAVSYEQYF. The DNA for the CDR3 is TGTGCCACCAGCAGAGATCCGGCAGTCTCCTACGAGCAGTACTTC.

The chain carries TRBV23-1 and TRBJ2-1, with TRBD2 matching 8 bases. TRBV23-1 is treated as an ORF (open reading frame) with a function not yet certain. Germline trimming cut 6 bases from V and 15 bases from J; bases unmatched to any gene: 10. The length of the CDR3 is 12 residues. CDR3 in amino acids: CASSRSCGRRFF. The CDR3 DNA follows: TGCGCCAGCAGCCGATCTTGCGGGAGGAGGTTCTTC.

This clone appeared a single time. This chain links TRBV4-3 with TRBJ1-2; possible D gene TRBD1, 6 bases. The CDR3 extends over 13 amino acids. The V gene's germline CDR1 is LGHNA and CDR2 YSLEER. V was clipped by 2 bases and J by 4 bases, with 8 bases between them. CDR3 region: CASSQWGAYGYTF. In DNA, the CDR3 is TGCGCCAGCAGCCAATGGGGGGCCTATGGCTACACCTTC.

The sample holds one count of this clone. The chain is built from TRBV11-2 and TRBJ2-7; D call uncertain. The CDR3 has 13 residues. Germline CDR1 is SGHAT and CDR2 is FQNNGV. Trimming cost V 3 bases and J 3 bases, with 9 bases left between them. CDR3 amino acids: CASSLGAYYEQYF. In DNA form, the CDR3 reads TGTGCCAGCAGCTTGGGCGCTTACTACGAGCAGTACTTC.

This chain joins TRBV28 and TRBJ1-2; D not certain. The length of the CDR3 is 14 residues. Germline lookup yields CDR1 MDHEN and CDR2 SYDVKM. Deletions cut 1 base from V and 0 bases from J, with 6 bases between. The CDR3 coding sequence is TGTGCCAGCAGTTTATCGCCCGCTAACTATGGCTACACCTTC. It codes for CASSLSPANYGYTF.

The chain links TRBV28 to TRBJ1-2; 11 nucleotides align to TRBD1. Per germline, CDR1 MDHEN and CDR2 SYDVKM. The J segment lost 3 bases and the V segment lost 2 bases, leaving 5 bases of the junction unmatched. The CDR3 is made up of 16 amino acids. The CDR3 DNA is TGTGCCAGCAGTTTAGCCGGGACAGGGGGGGACTATGGCTACACCTTC. Encoded protein: CASSLAGTGGDYGYTF.

About this clone itself: One end of the junction is discordant with germline, which a read error may explain. The genes are TRBV29-1 and TRBJ2-3, with 8 bases aligning to TRBD2. From germline, CDR1 is SQVTM and CDR2 ANQGSEA. CDR3 length equals 15 residues. CDR3 in DNA: TGCAGCGGGAAAAGCGGGAGTCATGGCACAGATTCGCAGTATTTT. As protein: CSGKSGSHGTDSQYF.

V is TRBV19 and J is TRBJ1-5; 8 bases align to TRBD1. Trimming at V came to 6 bases and at J to 5 bases, leaving 9 bases not matched to a gene. The germline CDR1 and CDR2 sequences are LNHDA and SQIVND (reference sequence). This CDR3 is built from 15 residues. This CDR3 is CASSPDRDIDQPQHF. CDR3 DNA sequence: TGTGCCAGTAGCCCGGACAGGGATATCGATCAGCCCCAGCATTTT.

The chain is built from TRBV5-8 and TRBJ1-5, with TRBD1 identical over 9 bases. Trimming took 2 bases from V and 0 from J; bases not matched to a gene: 3. From germline, CDR1 is SGHTS and CDR2 YDEGEE. The CDR3 has 16 residues. CDR3 loop: CASSFNRGLSNQPQHF. CDR3 nucleotides: TGTGCCAGCAGCTTTAACAGGGGGCTTAGCAATCAGCCCCAGCATTTT.

The chain joins TRBV12-3 or TRBV12-4 to TRBJ1-1; D not resolved. V gave up 5 bases and J gave up 6 bases, with 13 bases separating them. The CDR3 is made up of 13 amino acids. The CDR3 DNA sequence: TGTGCCAGCAGTCCCCAGGACGTAGCTGAAGCTTTCTTT. Translated: CASSPQDVAEAFF.

This chain uses TRBV2 with TRBJ2-7; D gene uncertain. There are 13 residues in the CDR3. V lost 0 bases, J lost 3 bases, and 6 bases lay in between. Germline V gene lookup returns CDR1 SNHLY and CDR2 FYNNEI. CDR3 loop: CASSEAEFYEQYF. The DNA for the CDR3 is TGTGCCAGCAGTGAAGCAGAATTCTACGAGCAGTACTTC.

This rearrangement joins TRBV14 to TRBJ2-1, with TRBD2 identical over 7 bases. The CDR3 has 15 residues. Germline V gene sequence: CDR1 SGHDN, CDR2 FVKESK. The V gene end was trimmed by 3 bases and the J gene end by 4 bases; junction bases not matched to a gene: 6. The CDR3 region is CASSHLAGAYNEQFF. The CDR3 coding sequence is TGTGCCAGCAGCCACCTTGCGGGAGCTTACAATGAGCAGTTCTTC.

The chain employs TRBV18 and TRBJ2-1; D remains unclear. CDR1 is KGHSH, CDR2 LQKENI, per germline. The germline V and J ends were trimmed by 3 bases and 12 bases, with 18 bases remaining between them. The CDR3 length is 14 residues. CDR3 DNA: TGTGCCAGCTCACCCCCCGCGCCGTTGGATGGGCAGTTCTTC. Translating gives CASSPPAPLDGQFF.